Described below is a single T cell receptor (beta chain) sequence and its context. Its target is unknown. At the DNA level, this CDR3 is encoded by other sequences in the same sample as well. These data come from a study of shared clonotypes between healthy human individuals. General study points: Sampling covered blood only; tissue repertoires likely differ.

The CDR3 totals 11 residues. V was trimmed by 1 base and J by 7 bases, leaving 4 bases between them. CDR1 and CDR2 from the germline V gene are MGHDK and SYGVNS. Here immunoSEQ multiplex PCR was the method, and the copy in TCRdb shows in-frame clones only, minus some. Of 2 million to 3 million clones listed, approximately 93% are singletons. Adult Caucasians living in Nashville, Tennessee made up all of the donors. This clonotype originated in a man aged 18 to 29 in good health. Some clones in this sample may be carry-over from other donors' samples. The chain uses TRBV25-1 and TRBJ1-2; the D is unclear. The sample consisted of naive CD4+ T cells from PBMCs. Subset noted: CD45RA+ positively selected. CDR3 in DNA: TGTGCCAGCAGTGAATCGGGTGGCTACACCTTC. As protein: CASSESGGYTF.